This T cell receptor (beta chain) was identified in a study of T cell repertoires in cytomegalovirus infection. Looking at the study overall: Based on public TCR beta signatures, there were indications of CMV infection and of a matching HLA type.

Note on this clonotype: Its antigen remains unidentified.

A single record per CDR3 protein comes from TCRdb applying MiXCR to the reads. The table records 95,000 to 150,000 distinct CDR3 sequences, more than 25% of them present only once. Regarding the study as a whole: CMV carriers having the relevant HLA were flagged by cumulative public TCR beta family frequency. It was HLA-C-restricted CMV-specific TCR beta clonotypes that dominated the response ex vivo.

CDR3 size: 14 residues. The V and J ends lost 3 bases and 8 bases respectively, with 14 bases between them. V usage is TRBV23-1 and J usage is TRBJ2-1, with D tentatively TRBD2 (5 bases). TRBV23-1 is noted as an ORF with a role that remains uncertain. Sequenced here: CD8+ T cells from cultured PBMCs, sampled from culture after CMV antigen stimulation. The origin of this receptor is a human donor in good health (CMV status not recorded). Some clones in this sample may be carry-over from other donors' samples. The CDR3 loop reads CASSQRLRDDEQFF. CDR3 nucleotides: TGCGCCAGCAGTCAGCGACTAAGAGACGATGAGCAGTTCTTC.